These 13 T cell receptor beta chains share one sample of origin, sequenced in a study of blood T cell repertoires in COVID-19. Sequencing was performed with immunoSEQ multiplex PCR; in TCRdb, only in-frame clones are kept and a portion is missing. Of about 52,000 clones in the sample, roughly 90% were seen once. The material sequenced was peripheral blood. These TCRs come from a human donor with active COVID-19. The donor label of this sample is uncertain.

This clone has just one count. This chain connects TRBV6-4 to TRBJ2-3, with 8 bases identical to TRBD2. Looked up from germline, CDR1 is MRHNA and CDR2 is SNTAGT. V shed 0 bases and J 5 bases; nucleotides not matched to a gene: 7. This CDR3 spans 16 amino acids. CDR3 nucleotide sequence: TGTGCCAGCAGTGACTCGGCAGCGGGGGCTATAGATACGCAGTATTTT. It is translated as CASSDSAAGAIDTQYF.

The J gene is TRBJ1-2, the V gene TRBV7-2; D unresolved. The CDR3 is made up of 15 amino acids. Trimming shortened V by 1 base and J by 4 bases, and 13 bases separated the two germline ends. Germline lookup yields CDR1 SGHTA and CDR2 FQGNSA. For the CDR3, the DNA is TGTGCCAGCAGCTTAGAATCGGGGTGGACCTATGGCTACACCTTC. Translated, it gives CASSLESGWTYGYTF.

The chain employs TRBV18 and TRBJ2-5; D is perhaps TRBD1 (6 bases). This CDR3 has 15 amino acids. Germline V lookup: CDR1 KGHSH, CDR2 LQKENI. V lost 2 bases, J lost 2 bases, and 12 bases lay in between. The CDR3 sequence: CASSPIKGVQETQYF. The CDR3 DNA reads TGTGCCAGCTCACCAATCAAGGGGGTACAAGAGACCCAGTACTTC.

The chain has TRBV6-2 or TRBV6-3 and TRBJ1-2, with 8 nucleotides matching TRBD1. The CDR3 extends over 14 amino acids. J was trimmed by 8 bases and V by 2 bases; bases with no gene match: 7. Germline CDR1 reads MNHEY; CDR2 reads SVGEGT. The CDR3 region has the DNA TGTGCCAGCAGTTACCGTGGACAGGGAGGCGGCTACACCTTC. As protein: CASSYRGQGGGYTF.

Here the CDR3 reads CASSYSAGEFYNEQFF. As DNA, the CDR3 is TGTGCCAGCAGTTACTCTGCGGGGGAGTTCTACAATGAGCAGTTCTTC. This chain joins TRBV6-5 and TRBJ2-1, with 7 bases that match TRBD2. Germline V gene sequence: CDR1 MNHEY, CDR2 SVGAGI. The CDR3 totals 16 residues. With 0 bases clipped from V and 3 bases from J, the junction kept 5 bases outside the gene matches.

J is TRBJ2-3 and V is TRBV19, with 7 bases matching TRBD1. V lost 6 bases and J lost 1; bases outside the gene matches: 13. The CDR3 covers 17 residues. Germline V CDR1 and CDR2: LNHDA, SQIVND (reference sequence). The chain's CDR3 is CASRKTGQALGTDTQYF. DNA for the CDR3: TGTGCCAGTAGGAAGACAGGACAGGCTCTGGGCACAGATACGCAGTATTTT.

In DNA form, the CDR3 reads TGTGCCAGCAGCGCGACAGTAACAGATACGCAGTATTTT. It translates to CASSATVTDTQYF. V usage is TRBV7-6 and J usage is TRBJ2-3, with a tentative D call TRBD1 (5 bases). The CDR3 spans 13 residues. V was clipped by 5 bases and J by 3 bases, with 9 bases between them. The V gene's germline CDR1 is SGHVS and CDR2 FNYEAQ.

This chain links TRBV7-9 with TRBJ2-1; no definite D call. This CDR3 contains 11 residues. The germline CDR1 and CDR2 sequences are SEHNR and FQNEAQ (reference sequence). Trimming shortened V by 5 bases and J by 8 bases, and 7 bases separated the two germline ends. The DNA of the CDR3 is TGTGCCAGCAGCCCCGCGGATGAGCAGTTCTTC. Its translation: CASSPADEQFF. Complete variable domain (other parts from reference TRBV7-9 and TRBJ2-1): DTGVSQNPRHKITKRGQNVTFRCDPISEHNRLYWYRQTLGQGPEFLTYFQNEAQLEKSRLLSDRFSAERPKGSFSTLEIQRTEQGDSAMYLCASSPADEQFFGPGTRLTVL.

This clone showed up just a few times. This chain joins TRBV14 and TRBJ1-2; TRBD1 agrees at 7 bases. The germline gives CDR1 SGHDN, CDR2 FVKESK. The CDR3 runs to 18 residues. The V segment lost 1 base and the J segment 6 bases; nucleotides outside the gene matches: 17. CDR3 loop: CASSQGGRKALTGHGYTF. The CDR3, as DNA: TGTGCCAGCAGCCAAGGAGGTCGGAAGGCCTTGACAGGGCATGGCTACACCTTC.

The chain employs TRBV6-4 and TRBJ2-3, with a weak D call TRBD2 (7 bases). CDR3 size: 15 residues. Between the trimmed V and J ends, which lost 2 bases and 3 bases, there was a span of 12 bases. CDR1 is MRHNA, CDR2 SNTAGT, per germline. CDR3 sequence (DNA): TGTGCCAGCAGTGACGGAGGGGGGGCTACAGATACGCAGTATTTT. Amino acid sequence: CASSDGGGATDTQYF.

The chain joins TRBV5-1 to TRBJ2-3; 7 bases fit TRBD2. This CDR3 is built from 15 residues. The J segment lost 1 base and the V segment lost 7 bases, leaving 9 bases of the junction unmatched. Per the germline V gene, CDR1 is SGHRS and CDR2 is YFSETQ. CDR3 sequence reads: CASRTGTTRTDTQYF. CDR3 bases: TGCGCCAGCCGAACCGGGACTACGCGCACAGATACGCAGTATTTT.

The chain couples TRBV10-1 to TRBJ1-5; 8 bases fit TRBD1. After removal of 2 bases from V and 0 bases from J, the junction contained 6 bases not matched to a gene. The CDR3 is 17 amino acids. The germline V gene has CDR1 WNHNN and CDR2 SYGVQD (reference sequence). CDR3: CASSEGQGYGSNQPQHF. CDR3 nucleotides: TGCGCCAGCAGTGAGGGACAGGGCTACGGTAGCAATCAGCCCCAGCATTTT.

This rearrangement joins TRBV29-1 to TRBJ2-3; 13 nucleotides line up with TRBD2. Trimming at V came to 7 bases and at J to 5 bases, leaving 6 bases not matched to a gene. CDR1 is SQVTM and CDR2 is ANQGSEA in the germline V gene. This CDR3 comprises 14 residues. The CDR3 here is CSARTSGGVDTQYF. The CDR3 DNA follows: TGCAGCGCCCGGACTAGCGGGGGTGTAGATACGCAGTATTTT.